The next 14 T cell receptor beta chains were all read from a single sample in a study of blood T cell repertoires in COVID-19. Profiling relied on immunoSEQ multiplex PCR, and the TCRdb table lists in-frame clones only, not all of them. Counted here are roughly 140,000 clones, roughly 82% occurring once; the ten biggest clones make up about 8.9%. The sequenced sample was peripheral blood. The receptors derive from a woman between 50 and 59 years old with acute or convalescent COVID-19.

CDR3 sequence reads: CASSPGTAPSEETQYF. CDR3 DNA: TGTGCCAGCAGCCCTGGGACAGCCCCTTCCGAAGAGACCCAGTACTTC. This chain connects TRBV5-6 to TRBJ2-5; 7 nucleotides match TRBD1. The CDR3 covers 16 residues. CDR1 SGHDT and CDR2 YYEEEE come from the germline V gene. The V and J ends lost 4 bases and 3 bases, in that order; junction bases with no gene match: 12.

This chain joins TRBV7-2 and TRBJ2-7; tentative D call: TRBD1 (6 bases). The germline CDR1 and CDR2 sequences are SGHTA and FQGNSA. Trimming stripped 7 bases from V and 3 bases from J, with 13 bases between. The length of the CDR3 is 13 residues. The CDR3 nucleotides read TGTGCCAGCAACAACCAGGGGAACTACGAGCAGTACTTC. Amino acid sequence: CASNNQGNYEQYF. The variable domain in full, with the rest retrieved from reference TRBV7-2 and TRBJ2-7, is GAGVSQSPSNKVTEKGKDVELRCDPISGHTALYWYRQSLGQGLEFLIYFQGNSAPDKSGLPSDRFSAERTGGSVSTLTIQRTQQEDSAVYLCASNNQGNYEQYFGPGTRLTVT.

The chain carries TRBV7-8 and TRBJ1-1; 7 positions match TRBD1. Germline CDR1 SGHVS, CDR2 FQNEAQ. The trim removed 5 bases at V and 5 bases at J, leaving 11 bases unmatched. There are 15 residues in the CDR3. CDR3 DNA sequence: TGTGCCAGCAGCGCGAGACAGGGCAGGTCGACTGAAGCTTTCTTT. Translating gives CASSARQGRSTEAFF.

This clone was detected only once. The V gene is TRBV5-5, the J gene TRBJ2-5, with D possibly matching TRBD1 (5 bases). Trimming pared 1 base from V and 4 bases from J, leaving 11 bases between. Germline CDR1 and CDR2: SGHKS and YYEKEE (reference sequence). CDR3 length equals 14 residues. The chain's CDR3 is CASSLPVTGETQYF. DNA for the CDR3: TGTGCCAGCAGCTTGCCCGTCACAGGAGAGACCCAGTACTTC.

J is TRBJ1-1 and V is TRBV19; TRBD1 might be the D (5 bases). Germline CDR1 and CDR2: LNHDA and SQIVND (reference sequence). V was clipped by 3 bases and J by 3 bases, with 20 bases between them. The CDR3 totals 17 residues. The CDR3: CASSMGGSAGLHTEAFF. The CDR3 nucleotides are TGTGCCAGTAGTATGGGAGGTAGTGCGGGGCTACACACTGAAGCTTTCTTT.

The chain carries TRBV7-9 and TRBJ1-5; 8 positions agree with TRBD1. V gave up 0 bases and J gave up 0 bases; unmatched junction bases: 7. Looked up from germline, CDR1 is SEHNR and CDR2 is FQNEAQ (reference sequence). This CDR3 contains 18 residues. CDR3 residues: CASSLAPGGLYSNQPQHF. CDR3 coding DNA: TGTGCCAGCAGCTTAGCCCCAGGGGGCCTGTATAGCAATCAGCCCCAGCATTTT.

The chain couples TRBV5-7 to TRBJ2-3; TRBD1 agrees at 7 bases. TRBV5-7 is known as an ORF, though its function is uncertain. The V segment lost 2 bases and the J segment 3 bases; nucleotides outside the gene matches: 9. This CDR3 is 16 amino acids long. In DNA form, the CDR3 reads TGTGCCAGCAGCTTCCGACAGGGATGGGTTACAGATACGCAGTATTTT. Protein: CASSFRQGWVTDTQYF.

In this sample, this clone turned up once. The chain recombines TRBV5-8 with TRBJ2-1; 9 nucleotides agree with TRBD1. Germline CDR1 and CDR2: SGHTS and YDEGEE. This CDR3 contains 17 residues. The V and J ends lost 3 bases and 7 bases, in that order; junction bases with no gene match: 14. DNA for the CDR3: TGTGCCAGCAGCTCCGGGACAGGGTTTAGCTTAGGTAATGAGCAGTTCTTC. Protein sequence: CASSSGTGFSLGNEQFF.

The chain employs TRBV19 and TRBJ1-1; possible D gene TRBD1, 5 bases. From germline, CDR1 is LNHDA and CDR2 SQIVND (reference sequence). V dropped 6 bases and J dropped 1 base, with 9 bases sitting between them. The CDR3 runs 13 residues. This CDR3 is CASRRTGNTEAFF. The CDR3 DNA is TGTGCCAGTAGGAGAACAGGGAACACTGAAGCTTTCTTT.

This clone appeared a few times. The chain uses TRBV10-2 and TRBJ1-4, with D perhaps matching TRBD1 (6 bases). The CDR3 has 14 residues. The germline gives CDR1 WSHSY, CDR2 SAAADI. V was clipped by 6 bases and J by 6 bases, with 14 bases between them. The CDR3 reads CASRVTGLDEKLFF. The CDR3 nucleotides are TGCGCCAGCAGAGTGACAGGATTGGATGAAAAACTGTTTTTT.

This chain uses TRBV18 with TRBJ1-6; D may be TRBD1 (5 bases). Trimming took off 5 bases at V and 8 bases at J, with 13 bases between the two ends. This CDR3 has 14 residues. Germline V lookup: CDR1 KGHSH, CDR2 LQKENI. CDR3 nucleotides: TGTGCCAGCTCAGGGATAGCGGGGGATTCACCCCTCCACTTT. Translated: CASSGIAGDSPLHF.

This clone was detected only once. The chain has TRBV2 and TRBJ1-1; maybe TRBD1 (6 bases). Trimming took 9 bases from V and 4 from J, leaving 12 bases between them. Germline CDR1 and CDR2: SNHLY and FYNNEI. This CDR3 spans 12 amino acids. CDR3 coding DNA: TGTGCCAGTACCCTAGGGGGCACTGAAGCTTTCTTT. The encoded protein is CASTLGGTEAFF.

This clone showed up just once. J is TRBJ2-1 and V is TRBV18, with 9 bases aligning to TRBD2. Germline V CDR1 and CDR2: KGHSH, LQKENI. The V gene end was trimmed by 4 bases and the J gene end by 7 bases; junction bases not matched to a gene: 8. The CDR3 has 15 amino acids. In DNA, the CDR3 is TGTGCCAGCTCACTGATAGCGGGAGATGGGAATGAGCAGTTCTTC. Translation gives CASSLIAGDGNEQFF.

The chain has TRBV6-2 or TRBV6-3 and TRBJ2-1, with a possible D match to TRBD2 (6 bases). Germline values: CDR1 MNHEY, CDR2 SVGEGT. This CDR3 has 12 residues. V lost 1 base to trimming and J lost 11 bases, with 9 bases between them. In DNA, the CDR3 is TGTGCCAGCAGTTACTGGGCGGGAAAGCAGTTCTTC. Protein sequence: CASSYWAGKQFF.